The 8 T cell receptor beta chains in this list originate from one sample, sequenced in a study of T cells after posttransplantation cyclophosphamide. TCRdb's table, derived via immunoSEQ multiplex PCR, lists solely in-frame clones and lacks some. Among about 14,000 clones, 76% were seen once, and the ten largest hold approximately 1.2%. The sample taken for sequencing was memory CD4+ T cells sorted from PBMCs. The source of these receptors is a man aged 50 to 60.

V gene TRBV5-4 combines with J gene TRBJ2-1; 7 nucleotides line up with TRBD2. This CDR3 is built from 16 residues. CDR1 is SGHNT and CDR2 is YYREEE in the germline V gene (reference sequence). V lost 2 bases and J lost 0; bases outside the gene matches: 5. CDR3 sequence reads: CASSFLAVNSYNEQFF. CDR3 sequence (DNA): TGTGCCAGCAGCTTTCTAGCGGTCAACTCCTACAATGAGCAGTTCTTC.

This clone was observed a handful of times. J is TRBJ2-1 and V is TRBV2; 8 positions agree with TRBD2. This CDR3 is built from 16 residues. The germline V gene has CDR1 SNHLY and CDR2 FYNNEI. V lost 4 bases, J lost 7 bases, and 12 bases stayed unmatched. The CDR3 bases are TGTGCCAGCAGTGCTCGGCGGGGGGAGAATCGGAATGAGCAGTTCTTC. This sequence encodes CASSARRGENRNEQFF.

The V call is TRBV9, the J call TRBJ1-1; D call uncertain. CDR1 and CDR2 from the germline V gene are SGDLS and YYNGEE. V gave up 2 bases and J gave up 1 base, with 9 bases separating them. The CDR3 spans 14 residues. The CDR3 loop reads CASSVSNTNTEAFF. The CDR3 DNA follows: TGTGCCAGCAGCGTGAGTAATACGAACACTGAAGCTTTCTTT.

CDR3 nucleotide sequence: TGTGCCAGCAGCCATGGTCGGACAGGGGAACCTGAAGCTTTCTTT. As protein: CASSHGRTGEPEAFF. The chain recombines TRBV11-1 with TRBJ1-1; TRBD1 aligns across 9 bases. The trim removed 5 bases at V and 6 bases at J, leaving 10 bases unmatched. CDR1 and CDR2 from the germline V gene are SGHAT and FQDESV (reference sequence). The CDR3 extends over 15 amino acids.

V and J are TRBV11-3 and TRBJ1-1; TRBD1 might be the D (6 bases). The CDR3 is 13 amino acids. Germline CDR1 SGHNT, CDR2 YENEEA. With 4 bases removed from V and 11 bases from J, the gap between germline ends came to 17 bases. The CDR3 is CASSYSPGTLAFF. Here the CDR3 DNA reads TGTGCCAGCAGCTATTCCCCCGGGACACTCGCTTTCTTT.

This chain connects TRBV5-6 to TRBJ1-2; D might be TRBD1 (5 bases). CDR1 and CDR2 from the germline V gene are SGHDT and YYEEEE. V was clipped by 2 bases and J by 4 bases, with 6 bases between them. This CDR3 is 12 amino acids long. CDR3 sequence reads: CASSFDSYGYTF. In DNA, the CDR3 is TGTGCCAGCAGCTTTGACAGCTATGGCTACACCTTC.

This chain connects TRBV7-9 to TRBJ1-2, with 7 bases aligning to TRBD1. Germline-derived CDR1 and CDR2 are SEHNR and FQNEAQ (reference sequence). Trimming at V came to 4 bases and at J to 8 bases, leaving 10 bases not matched to a gene. This CDR3 is built from 14 residues. The DNA for the CDR3 is TGTGCCAGCAGCTCACTACAGGGGACCTACGGCTACACCTTC. Translation: CASSSLQGTYGYTF. The full variable domain, its missing parts supplied by reference TRBV7-9 and TRBJ1-2, is DTGVSQNPRHKITKRGQNVTFRCDPISEHNRLYWYRQTLGQGPEFLTYFQNEAQLEKSRLLSDRFSAERPKGSFSTLEIQRTEQGDSAMYLCASSSLQGTYGYTFGSGTRLTVV.

V is TRBV14 and J is TRBJ1-6; D is unclear. The CDR3 consists of 15 residues. V dropped 1 base and J dropped 2 bases, with 6 bases sitting between them. Germline assignment: CDR1 SGHDN and CDR2 FVKESK. The CDR3 DNA reads as TGTGCCAGCAGCCAAGTTAAGCCCTATAATTCACCCCTCCACTTT. Translation gives CASSQVKPYNSPLHF.